This T cell receptor beta chain was found in a study of cytomegalovirus exposure and HLA in healthy donors. Study-wide results and limits: In vitro testing confirmed a few CMV-associated chains as specific for CMV antigens. Earlier analysis found most TCR beta V segments productive about 90% or about 30% of the time. In a later analysis, most CMV-associated TCR beta chains appeared HLA-restricted.

Trimming pared 1 base from V and 6 bases from J, leaving 4 bases between. The CDR3 sequence is 11 residues long. Germline V lookup: CDR1 MDHEN, CDR2 SYDVKM. There are a few counts of this clone. Its target is unknown. 13 Jbeta primers and 60 Vbeta primers were used for the PCR. The data were produced by immunoSEQ multiplex PCR, yet TCRdb's version contains in-frame clones alone and is incomplete. The table includes more than 65,000 clones, around 79% detected once. This sequence originates from a woman between 35 and 50 years old in good health and CMV-seropositive. The rearrangement joins TRBV28 to TRBJ2-7, with unresolved D. Input material: PBMCs. CDR3 sequence (DNA): TGTGCCAGCAGTTTATTTAGCGAGCAGTACTTC. Translated: CASSLFSEQYF. Full variable domain (rest looked up from reference TRBV28 and TRBJ2-7): DVKVTQSSRYLVKRTGEKVFLECVQDMDHENMFWYRQDPGLGLRLIYFSYDVKMKEKGDIPEGYSVSREKKERFSLILESASTNQTSMYLCASSLFSEQYFGPGTRLTVT.